This TCR beta chain originates from a study of blood T cells in healthy people across ages. Each donor supplied approximately 10 milliliters of peripheral blood. Germline CDR1 DFQATT, CDR2 SNEGSKA (reference sequence). Trimming removed 6 bases from V and 4 bases from J, with 12 bases in between. The CDR3 spans 13 residues. A second about 6 to 12 cycle PCR used barcoded and J-beta primers. There were at least 2.5 million CDR3-containing paired-end reads obtained from each sample. TCRdb passed the 5' RACE reads through MiXCR, listing each CDR3 protein once. The sample lists 790,000 or so distinct CDR3 sequences, 35% to 50% occurring once.

The J gene is TRBJ1-4, the V gene TRBV20-1; D is unclear. The source of this sequence is a man older than 75 in good health. The sequenced material came from blood. CDR3: CSAGRAHNEKLFF. The CDR3 region has the DNA TGCAGTGCCGGACGCGCCCATAATGAAAAACTGTTTTTT.